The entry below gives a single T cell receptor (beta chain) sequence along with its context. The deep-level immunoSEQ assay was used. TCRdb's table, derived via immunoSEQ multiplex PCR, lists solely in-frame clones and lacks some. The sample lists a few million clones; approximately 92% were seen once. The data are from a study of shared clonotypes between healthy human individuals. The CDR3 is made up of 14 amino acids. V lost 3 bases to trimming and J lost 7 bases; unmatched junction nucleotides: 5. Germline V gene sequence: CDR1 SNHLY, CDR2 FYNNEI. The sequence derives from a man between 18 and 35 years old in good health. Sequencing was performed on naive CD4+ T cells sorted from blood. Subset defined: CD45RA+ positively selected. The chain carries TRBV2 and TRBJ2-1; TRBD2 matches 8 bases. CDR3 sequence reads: CASSESGSWNEQFF. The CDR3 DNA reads TGTGCCAGCAGTGAGAGCGGGAGTTGGAATGAGCAGTTCTTC.